What follows are 5 T cell receptor beta chains derived from one specimen sequenced in a study of blood T cell repertoires in COVID-19. Measured with immunoSEQ multiplex PCR; TCRdb has only the in-frame clones, and not every one. The table shows 400,000 to 450,000 clones, with roughly 88% occurring only once. Sequenced sample: PBMCs or T cells enriched from blood (not recorded which). Receptors were obtained from a man younger than 35 who had recovered from COVID-19.

The V gene is TRBV6-1, the J gene TRBJ1-6; D unresolved. Germline CDR1 is MNHNS and CDR2 is SASEGT. Trimming took off 3 bases at V and 7 bases at J, with 10 bases between the two ends. The CDR3 extends over 14 amino acids. CDR3 sequence (DNA): TGTGCCAGCAGTGAGAGGGAGGGAAATTCACCCCTCCACTTT. Translated, it gives CASSEREGNSPLHF.

The chain is built from TRBV5-5 and TRBJ2-1; possibly TRBD2 for D (5 bases). Germline loops: CDR1 SGHKS, CDR2 YYEKEE (reference sequence). This CDR3 comprises 14 residues. The V end lost 7 bases, the J end lost 4 bases, and 15 bases lay between the germline ends. The CDR3 is CASGGQAAYNEQFF. The CDR3 DNA reads as TGTGCCAGCGGAGGTCAAGCCGCTTACAATGAGCAGTTCTTC.

V and J are TRBV7-3 and TRBJ2-1, with D possibly matching TRBD1 (5 bases). The V gene lost 5 bases and the J gene lost 9 bases, with 20 bases spanning the gap. The CDR3 loop spans 15 amino acids. The germline V gene has CDR1 SGHTA and CDR2 FQGTGA. In nucleotides, the CDR3 is TGTGCCAGCAGCCCAGGGTGGGCAAGTCACGGTGAGCAGTTCTTC. This translates into CASSPGWASHGEQFF.

On this clone itself: This same CDR3 is encoded by further DNA sequences in the sample. The chain joins TRBV29-1 to TRBJ1-1, with D hard to call. Germline values: CDR1 SQVTM, CDR2 ANQGSEA. V lost 4 bases and J 0 bases, leaving 6 bases between the germline ends. There are 12 residues in the CDR3. The CDR3 protein is CSVGQMNTEAFF. The CDR3 DNA reads TGCAGCGTTGGGCAGATGAACACTGAAGCTTTCTTT. Combining the CDR3 with reference TRBV29-1 and TRBJ1-1 gives the whole variable domain SAVISQKPSRDICQRGTSLTIQCQVDSQVTMMFWYRQQPGQSLTLIATANQGSEATYESGFVIDKFPISRPNLTFSTLTVSNMSPEDSSIYLCSVGQMNTEAFFGQGTRLTVV.

The V call is TRBV3-1 (or the pseudogene TRBV3-2), the J call TRBJ1-4, with 8 bases lining up with TRBD1. The trim removed 5 bases at V and 5 bases at J, leaving 4 bases unmatched. Germline V CDR1 and CDR2: LGHDT, YNNKEL (reference sequence). This CDR3 is built from 14 residues. DNA for the CDR3: TGTGCCAGCAGCAAGACAGGGGAGAATGAAAAACTGTTTTTT. Its translation is CASSKTGENEKLFF.